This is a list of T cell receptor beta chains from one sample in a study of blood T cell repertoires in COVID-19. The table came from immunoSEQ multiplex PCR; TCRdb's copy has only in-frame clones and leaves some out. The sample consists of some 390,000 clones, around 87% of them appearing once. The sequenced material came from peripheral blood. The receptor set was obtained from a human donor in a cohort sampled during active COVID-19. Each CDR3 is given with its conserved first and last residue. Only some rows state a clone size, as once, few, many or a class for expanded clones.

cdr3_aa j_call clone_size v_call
CATATGLYEKLFF TRBJ1-4 - TRBV19
CASSQQGLGYTF TRBJ1-2 - TRBV28
CASSRDTSSYNEQFF TRBJ2-1 - TRBV4-2
CASTPRGTHNEQFF TRBJ2-1 - TRBV6-1
CASSLNKGQVGDWPLHF TRBJ1-6 once TRBV27
CASGGAGDQETQYF TRBJ2-5 - TRBV9
CATSDRGTSGSFNEQYF TRBJ2-7 - TRBV24-1
CASSPAGLLGSSYEQYF TRBJ2-7 - TRBV18
CASSDGQRYGYTF TRBJ1-2 - TRBV6-1
CASSLEGQGVGYEQFF TRBJ2-1 - TRBV5-1
CASSRDRLVLAHQETQYF TRBJ2-5 - TRBV4-1
CASSIRQGTNEKLFF TRBJ1-4 - TRBV2
CASSAQGENSPLHF TRBJ1-6 few TRBV6-4
CASSLENLGRGAYEQYF TRBJ2-7 - TRBV5-6
CASSQGGDTEAFF TRBJ1-1 - TRBV7-3
CASSTVNEQFF TRBJ2-1 - TRBV19
CSVESSTSGDEQYF TRBJ2-7 - TRBV29-1
CASSETVSYQPQHF TRBJ1-5 few TRBV10-1
CASSLGGIGDSPLHF TRBJ1-6 - TRBV28
CASSWRQGAFNEQFF TRBJ2-1 - TRBV5-6
CASSQTGVMETQYF TRBJ2-5 - TRBV5-6
CASSPGNTEAFF TRBJ1-1 - TRBV5-4
CASSQDTGQDNYGYTF TRBJ1-2 - TRBV4-2
CASSRRQGDRNQPQHF TRBJ1-5 few TRBV6-6
CASSTQTSGGAVEQFF TRBJ2-1 - TRBV19
CASSRAPQAASTDTQYF TRBJ2-3 - TRBV18
CASSLGGSSQPQHF TRBJ1-5 - TRBV5-1
CASSQDRATGYTF TRBJ1-2 - TRBV19
CASSEAGVFGYTF TRBJ1-2 - TRBV2
CASSPRTSQETQYF TRBJ2-5 once TRBV4-2
CASSLGVAGGTQYF TRBJ2-5 - TRBV7-7
CASSEPDLAALTYEQYF TRBJ2-7 many TRBV2
CAISEDGLYTGELFF TRBJ2-2 - TRBV10-3
CASSLARVKTQYF TRBJ2-5 - TRBV12-3/TRBV12-4
CASSQGRTGELFF TRBJ2-2 - TRBV3-1/TRBV3-2
CASSFQSGRAHTDTQYF TRBJ2-3 - TRBV7-2
CASSNRQETQYF TRBJ2-5 - TRBV6-2/TRBV6-3
CASSQRGTEAFF TRBJ1-1 - TRBV6-5
CAWSSGGAADTQYF TRBJ2-3 - TRBV30
CASSPATSIQETQYF TRBJ2-5 - TRBV18
CASSPDISTDTQYF TRBJ2-3 - TRBV27
CASSRVMSGAPGNEQFF TRBJ2-1 - TRBV6-6
CASSLEGGHGINEQFF TRBJ2-1 once TRBV11-3
CASMTGGGYTF TRBJ1-2 - TRBV19
CASSLSLGGTDTQYF TRBJ2-3 - TRBV7-9
CSVRQGLNTEAFF TRBJ1-1 - TRBV29-1
CASSGGRVNQPQHF TRBJ1-5 few TRBV10-1
CASSLDSGEDEQYF TRBJ2-7 - TRBV5-1
CASSSGRGLQETQYF TRBJ2-5 - TRBV5-1
CASSHSTVRGGTEAFF TRBJ1-1 - TRBV7-2
CASSILGLAGVSNTGELFF TRBJ2-2 - TRBV19
CASSLNPGPQGELFF TRBJ2-2 - TRBV7-3
CASSLMVGGAYEQYF TRBJ2-7 - TRBV5-1
CASSTDEGNTIYF TRBJ1-3 - TRBV28
CSVLTGFYEQYF TRBJ2-7 - TRBV29-1
CAWSGQGYEQYF TRBJ2-7 - TRBV30
CATSRDIRVARSTDTQYF TRBJ2-3 - TRBV15